A selection of T cell receptor beta chains follows, all from one sample in a study of cytomegalovirus exposure and HLA in healthy donors. Some clones are missing from TCRdb's copy, which holds only in-frame ones; the method was immunoSEQ multiplex PCR. The data contain about 160,000 clones, roughly 80% of them singletons. The sequenced sample was PBMCs. These receptors originate from a woman in her fifties or sixties in good health and CMV-seronegative. Each CDR3 is given with its conserved first and last residue. A D gene is named only where the DNA matches it firmly. Rows give clone size only sometimes, using once, few, many, or a class for an expanded clone.

CDR3 DNA | CDR3 protein | clone size | V gene | D gene | J gene
TGCGCCAGCAGCCAAGATACAGGGAGATCATTGCCCCAGCATTTT | CASSQDTGRSLPQHF | NA | TRBV4-3 | NA | TRBJ1-5
TGTGCCAGCAGCCAGCTGACAGACAGCTCCTACAATGAGCAGTTCTTC | CASSQLTDSSYNEQFF | NA | TRBV4-2 | NA | TRBJ2-1
TGTGCCAGCAGCCCGCACGGGACTAGCGCTACAGATACGCAGTATTTT | CASSPHGTSATDTQYF | few | TRBV7-2 | TRBD2 | TRBJ2-3
TGTGCCACCAGCACGGGGACTAGCGGGACCCTTTACAATGAGCAGTTCTTC | CATSTGTSGTLYNEQFF | NA | TRBV15 | TRBD2 | TRBJ2-1
TGTGCCAGCTCACCGAGTGGGGGCGGCACAGATACGCAGTATTTT | CASSPSGGGTDTQYF | NA | TRBV18 | NA | TRBJ2-3
TGTGCCAGCAGCTTCTCGTCAGGGAACACTGAAGCTTTCTTT | CASSFSSGNTEAFF | NA | TRBV5-6 | NA | TRBJ1-1
TGTGCCATCTCTGACAGCTCTGGAAACACCATATATTTT | CAISDSSGNTIYF | NA | TRBV10-3 | NA | TRBJ1-3
TGTGCCAGCAGCCAATCGGAGGCTCTGGGCTACGAGCAGTACTTC | CASSQSEALGYEQYF | NA | TRBV11-3 | NA | TRBJ2-7
TGCGCCAGCAGCGCCGGGACTAGCGATACGCAGTATTTT | CASSAGTSDTQYF | NA | TRBV5-1 | TRBD2 | TRBJ2-3
TGTGCCAGCAGTTTAGACAAGGGGGCGGACACTGAAGCTTTCTTT | CASSLDKGADTEAFF | NA | TRBV27 | TRBD1 | TRBJ1-1
TGTGCCAGCTCTCCACTAGGACAGGGGGGAAGCAATCAGCCCCAGCATTTT | CASSPLGQGGSNQPQHF | NA | TRBV18 | TRBD1 | TRBJ1-5
TGCGCCAGCAGTGATGGAGTGAACTATGGCTACACCTTC | CASSDGVNYGYTF | NA | TRBV10-1 | NA | TRBJ1-2
TGTGCCAGCAGCGTAGTCCCACTAGCGGGGCCCAATGAGCAGTTCTTC | CASSVVPLAGPNEQFF | NA | TRBV9 | TRBD2 | TRBJ2-1
TGTGCCAGTACCGCAGGGAACGGAATCTACGAGCAGTACTTC | CASTAGNGIYEQYF | NA | TRBV19 | NA | TRBJ2-7
TGTGCCAGCAGGACACGGCAGGGCCGCATCGAAGAGACCCAGTACTTC | CASRTRQGRIEETQYF | NA | TRBV28 | NA | TRBJ2-5
TGTGCCAGCAGTTTACAAGGAGGGGCCTACGAGCAGTACTTC | CASSLQGGAYEQYF | NA | TRBV28 | NA | TRBJ2-7
TGCGCCAGCAGCCCACAGGGCGGTTCCTACAATGAGCAGTTCTTC | CASSPQGGSYNEQFF | NA | TRBV5-1 | NA | TRBJ2-1
TGTGCCAGCAGCCCCGGACAGGGAGGAACCGGGGAGCTGTTTTTT | CASSPGQGGTGELFF | NA | TRBV7-6 | TRBD1 | TRBJ2-2
TGTGCCAGCAGTTTGATCCTCCCGGGGGACACTGAAGCTTTCTTT | CASSLILPGDTEAFF | once | TRBV28 | NA | TRBJ1-1
TGTGCCAGCAGCTTAGCAGTAGGGGGCTCTGGGGCCAACGTCCTGACTTTC | CASSLAVGGSGANVLTF | NA | TRBV11-2 | NA | TRBJ2-6
TGTGCCAGCAGCCCAGGGTCTTCCTACGAGCAGTACTTC | CASSPGSSYEQYF | once | TRBV28 | NA | TRBJ2-7
TGTGCCAGTAGTATCGACCGACAGGGCGCCTATGGCTACACCTTC | CASSIDRQGAYGYTF | NA | TRBV19 | TRBD1 | TRBJ1-2
TGTGCCAGCAGTGCACAGTTTGAGACCCAGTACTTC | CASSAQFETQYF | NA | TRBV2 | NA | TRBJ2-5
TGTGCCAGCAGCCTAGCGGGGGGGTTAAGACGTCGGGAGACCCAGTACTTC | CASSLAGGLRRRETQYF | few | TRBV11-2 | TRBD2 | TRBJ2-5
TGTGCCATCAGTGGGGAGGTCCTAAGCTCCTACGAGCAGTACTTC | CAISGEVLSSYEQYF | NA | TRBV10-3 | NA | TRBJ2-7
TGCGCCAGCAGCCCAGACAGGGTCCGCGGCTACACCTTC | CASSPDRVRGYTF | NA | TRBV5-1 | TRBD1 | TRBJ1-2
TGTGCCATCAGTCAGGACAGCGCTAATGAAAAACTGTTTTTT | CAISQDSANEKLFF | NA | TRBV10-3 | NA | TRBJ1-4
TGCAGCGTTGGGGACACCCTGAACACTGAAGCTTTCTTT | CSVGDTLNTEAFF | NA | TRBV29-1 | NA | TRBJ1-1
TGTGCCAGCAGCGTAGCCCCCCATGTACTAGCGGGTTCCCAAGAGACCCAGTACTTC | CASSVAPHVLAGSQETQYF | few | TRBV9 | TRBD2 | TRBJ2-5
TGTGCCTGGAGGGGGGACAGGGAGGACACTGAAGCTTTCTTT | CAWRGDREDTEAFF | NA | TRBV30 | TRBD1 | TRBJ1-1
TGTGCCAGCAGCTTGGGACAGGGGGCGCCTAGCGCCGGGGAGCTGTTTTTT | CASSLGQGAPSAGELFF | NA | TRBV11-3 | TRBD1 | TRBJ2-2
TGTGCCAGCAGCACTCCCACAGGGGAAGTAAGGACCCAGTACTTC | CASSTPTGEVRTQYF | NA | TRBV5-4 | TRBD1 | TRBJ2-5
TGCGCCAGCAGCCCAAGAGGTCCGGCGGGGGCGGGCACCGGGGAGCTGTTTTTT | CASSPRGPAGAGTGELFF | NA | TRBV4-1 | NA | TRBJ2-2
TGTGCCAGCAGTCAATTCGTGGGCTACGAGCAGTACTTC | CASSQFVGYEQYF | NA | TRBV6-1 | NA | TRBJ2-7
TGTGCCAGCTGTGGACAGGGGAAAAACATTCAGTACTTC | CASCGQGKNIQYF | NA | TRBV18 | TRBD1 | TRBJ2-4
TGTGCCAGCAGCTTAGGGTCACAAAACTACTACAATGAGCAGTTCTTC | CASSLGSQNYYNEQFF | NA | TRBV7-6 | NA | TRBJ2-1
TGTGCCAGCAGCCCACGGAGCGGGACCTCTTCCGGCGAGCAGTACTTC | CASSPRSGTSSGEQYF | NA | TRBV7-2 | TRBD2 | TRBJ2-7
TGTGCCAGCAGCTTAGCAAGGGCGGGGCATAGCAATCAGCCCCAGCATTTT | CASSLARAGHSNQPQHF | NA | TRBV13 | NA | TRBJ1-5
TGTGCCAGCAGCCCCAATTCCTACGAGCAGTACTTC | CASSPNSYEQYF | NA | TRBV7-2 | NA | TRBJ2-7
TGTGCCAGCGTTGTTGGCTTCTCCAATGGCTACACCTTC | CASVVGFSNGYTF | NA | TRBV7-9 | NA | TRBJ1-2
TGCGCCAGCAGCTTGGGTACAGCTCTACAAGAGACCCAGTACTTC | CASSLGTALQETQYF | once | TRBV5-1 | NA | TRBJ2-5
TGTGCCAGCAGCTTTTATTCCTATAGCGGACGGACCCAGTACTTC | CASSFYSYSGRTQYF | once | TRBV5-6 | NA | TRBJ2-5
TGTGCCAGCAGAAGCCTGCGGGGGGCGTCCCGCCAAGAAGCTTTCTTT | CASRSLRGASRQEAFF | once | TRBV28 | NA | TRBJ1-1
TGTGCCAGCAGCTTCGACAGGGGCCTCTATGGCTACACCTTC | CASSFDRGLYGYTF | NA | TRBV7-8 | TRBD1 | TRBJ1-2
TGTGCCAGCAGCTGGACAGGGTATTCTGAAAAACTGTTTTTT | CASSWTGYSEKLFF | few | TRBV7-9 | TRBD1 | TRBJ1-4
TGTGCCAGCAGCACGGGACAGACGAACACCGGGGAGCTGTTTTTT | CASSTGQTNTGELFF | NA | TRBV28 | TRBD1 | TRBJ2-2
TGCAGTGGCGCGGGGCGGTGGGAGCAGTACTTC | CSGAGRWEQYF | NA | TRBV20-1 | NA | TRBJ2-7
TGTGCCAGCAGTCCGACAGGGTTCGGCTACAATGAGCAGTTCTTC | CASSPTGFGYNEQFF | NA | TRBV28 | TRBD1 | TRBJ2-1
TGTGCCCGACTAAGCTACACCTTC | CARLSYTF | NA | TRBV19 | NA | TRBJ1-2
TGTGCCAGCTCACCCACAGACGGCTATCAGCCCCAGCATTTT | CASSPTDGYQPQHF | NA | TRBV18 | NA | TRBJ1-5
TGTGCCAGCAGCTTAATGTCGCAGAAAGAGACCCAGTACTTC | CASSLMSQKETQYF | NA | TRBV11-2 | NA | TRBJ2-5
TGTGCCAGCAGTATACTCCCGGGACTAGCGGGAGGGGGTCCACTCTCGGGTGAGCAGTTCTTC | CASSILPGLAGGGPLSGEQFF | few | TRBV28 | TRBD2 | TRBJ2-1
TGTGCCAGCAGCTTTGAAAGAGTCTATGGCTACACCTTC | CASSFERVYGYTF | NA | TRBV7-8 | NA | TRBJ1-2